The clone carrying this T cell receptor beta chain was detected only a few times. Preparing the TCRbeta library involved the use of unique molecular identifiers. TCRdb itself ran the PCR reads through MiXCR, one entry per CDR3 protein. The sample yields a few hundred thousand distinct CDR3 sequences, 20% seen once. This specimen comes from a study of T-cell reconstitution after alpha-beta-depleted transplantation in children. Trimming took 4 bases from V and 0 from J, leaving 6 bases between them. There are 14 residues in the CDR3. Germline V gene lookup returns CDR1 SGHVS and CDR2 FQNEAQ. The TCR sequence derives from a human donor who donated a stem cell graft to a child with acute myeloid leukemia. Sequencing was performed on PBMCs from the stem cell graft donor, taken from the stem cell graft. The V call is TRBV7-8, the J call TRBJ1-4; D is undetermined. The CDR3 coding sequence is TGTGCCAGCAGCTCCGATCCAACTAATGAAAAACTGTTTTTT. Its protein product is CASSSDPTNEKLFF.